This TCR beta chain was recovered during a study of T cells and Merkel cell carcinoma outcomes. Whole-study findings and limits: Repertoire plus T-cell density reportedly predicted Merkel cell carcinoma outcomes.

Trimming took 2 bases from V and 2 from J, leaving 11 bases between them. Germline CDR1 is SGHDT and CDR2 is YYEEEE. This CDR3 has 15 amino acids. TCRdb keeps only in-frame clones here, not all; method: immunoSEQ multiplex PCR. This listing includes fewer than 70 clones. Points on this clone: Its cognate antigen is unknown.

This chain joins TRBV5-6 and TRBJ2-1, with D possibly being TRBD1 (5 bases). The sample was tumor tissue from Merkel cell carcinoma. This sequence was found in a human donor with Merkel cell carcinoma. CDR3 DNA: TGTGCCAGCAGCTTAGGGGTATGGACCTACAATGAGCAGTTCTTC. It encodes CASSLGVWTYNEQFF.